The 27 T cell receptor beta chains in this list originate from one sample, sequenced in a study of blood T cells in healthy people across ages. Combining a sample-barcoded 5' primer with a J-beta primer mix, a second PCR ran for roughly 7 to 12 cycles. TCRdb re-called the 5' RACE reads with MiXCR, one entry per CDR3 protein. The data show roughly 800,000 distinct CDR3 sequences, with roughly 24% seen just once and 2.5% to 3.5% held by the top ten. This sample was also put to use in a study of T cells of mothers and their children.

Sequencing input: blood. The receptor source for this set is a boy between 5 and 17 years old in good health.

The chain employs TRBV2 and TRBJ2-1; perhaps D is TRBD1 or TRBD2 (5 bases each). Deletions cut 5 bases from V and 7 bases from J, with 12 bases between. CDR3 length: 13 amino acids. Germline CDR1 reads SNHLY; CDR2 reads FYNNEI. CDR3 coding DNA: TGTGCCAGCAGTCCGGGGCACCGGAATGAGCAGTTCTTC. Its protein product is CASSPGHRNEQFF.

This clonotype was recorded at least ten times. CDR3 DNA: TGTGCCAGCATTCGGCGGAATGAGCAGTTCTTC. This encodes CASIRRNEQFF. This chain joins TRBV12-3 or TRBV12-4 and TRBJ2-1; D is uncertain. The CDR3 covers 11 residues. Deletions cut 7 bases from V and 7 bases from J, with 8 bases between.

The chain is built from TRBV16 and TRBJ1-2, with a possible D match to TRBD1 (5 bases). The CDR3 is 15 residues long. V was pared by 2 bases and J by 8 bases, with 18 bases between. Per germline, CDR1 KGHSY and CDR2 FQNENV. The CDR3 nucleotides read TGTGCCAGCAGCCAAAACAGGCAGACTTTGGGGGGCTACACCTTC. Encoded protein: CASSQNRQTLGGYTF.

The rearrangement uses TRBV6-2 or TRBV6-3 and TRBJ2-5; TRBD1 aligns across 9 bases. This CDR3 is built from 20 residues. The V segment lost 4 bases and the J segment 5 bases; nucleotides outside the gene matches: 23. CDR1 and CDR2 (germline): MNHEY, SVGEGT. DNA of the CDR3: TGTGCCAGCAGTTCCTCGCGCCAGTTGAGGAGGGGGACAGGGATGGAGACCCAGTACTTC. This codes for CASSSSRQLRRGTGMETQYF.

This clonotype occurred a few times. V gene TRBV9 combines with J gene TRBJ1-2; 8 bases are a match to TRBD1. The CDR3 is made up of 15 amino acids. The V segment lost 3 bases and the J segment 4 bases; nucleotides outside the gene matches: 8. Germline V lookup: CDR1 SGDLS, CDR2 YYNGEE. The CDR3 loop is CASSERTGLAYGYTF. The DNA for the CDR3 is TGTGCCAGCAGCGAGCGGACAGGGCTGGCCTATGGCTACACCTTC.

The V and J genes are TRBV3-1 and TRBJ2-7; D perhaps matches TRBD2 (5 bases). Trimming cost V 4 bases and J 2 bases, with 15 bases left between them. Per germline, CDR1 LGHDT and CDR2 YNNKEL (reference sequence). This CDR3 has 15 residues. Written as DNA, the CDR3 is TGTGCCAGCAGCCTTTCATCGGGGAACACCTACGAGCAGTACTTC. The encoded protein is CASSLSSGNTYEQYF.

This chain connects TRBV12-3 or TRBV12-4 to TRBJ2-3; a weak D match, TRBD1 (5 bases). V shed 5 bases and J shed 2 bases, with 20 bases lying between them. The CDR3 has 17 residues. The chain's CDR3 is CASSAPELTANTDTQYF. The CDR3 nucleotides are TGTGCCAGCAGTGCCCCGGAATTGACAGCCAACACAGATACGCAGTATTTT.

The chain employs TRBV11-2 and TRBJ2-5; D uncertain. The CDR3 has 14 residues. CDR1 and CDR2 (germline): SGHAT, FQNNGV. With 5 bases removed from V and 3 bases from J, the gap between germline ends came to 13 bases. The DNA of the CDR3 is TGTGCCAGCAGCACATCACGGAGCGAAGAGACCCAGTACTTC. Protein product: CASSTSRSEETQYF. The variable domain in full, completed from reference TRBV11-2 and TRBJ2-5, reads EAGVAQSPRYKIIEKRQSVAFWCNPISGHATLYWYQQILGQGPKLLIQFQNNGVVDDSQLPKDRFSAERLKGVDSTLKIQPAKLEDSAVYLCASSTSRSEETQYFGPGTRLLVL.

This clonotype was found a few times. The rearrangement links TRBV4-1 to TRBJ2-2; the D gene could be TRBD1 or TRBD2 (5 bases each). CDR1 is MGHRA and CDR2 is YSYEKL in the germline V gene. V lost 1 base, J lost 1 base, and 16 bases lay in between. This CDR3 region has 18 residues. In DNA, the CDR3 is TGCGCCAGCAGCCAAGCAATTACCGGGACCAGGAACACCGGGGAGCTGTTTTTT. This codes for CASSQAITGTRNTGELFF.

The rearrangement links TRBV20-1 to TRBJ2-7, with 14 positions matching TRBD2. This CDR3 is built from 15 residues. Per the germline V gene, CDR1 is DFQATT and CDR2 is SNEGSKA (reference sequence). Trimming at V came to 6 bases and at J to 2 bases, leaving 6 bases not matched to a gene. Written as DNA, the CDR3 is TGCAGTGCCCCGGGACTAGCGGGGGCCACCTACGAGCAGTACTTC. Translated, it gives CSAPGLAGATYEQYF.

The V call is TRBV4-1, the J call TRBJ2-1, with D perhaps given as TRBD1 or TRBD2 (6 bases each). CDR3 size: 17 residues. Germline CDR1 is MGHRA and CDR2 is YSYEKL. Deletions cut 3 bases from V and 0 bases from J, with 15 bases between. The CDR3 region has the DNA TGCGCCAGCAGCCAGCCACGGGGGCTTTTCTCCTACAATGAGCAGTTCTTC. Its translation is CASSQPRGLFSYNEQFF.

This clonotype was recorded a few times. The CDR3 protein is CASSVLSGGPNIQYF. The CDR3 DNA reads TGTGCCAGCAGTGTCCTTTCGGGGGGGCCAAACATTCAGTACTTC. The chain uses TRBV28 and TRBJ2-4; 8 nucleotides match TRBD2. J was trimmed by 6 bases and V by 5 bases; bases with no gene match: 9. In germline, CDR1 is MDHEN, CDR2 SYDVKM. This CDR3 is 15 amino acids long.

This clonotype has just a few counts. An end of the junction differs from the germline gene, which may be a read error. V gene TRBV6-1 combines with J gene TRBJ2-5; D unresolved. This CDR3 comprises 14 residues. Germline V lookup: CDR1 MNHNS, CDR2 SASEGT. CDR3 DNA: TGTGCCAGCAGCCCAAGACGCCCTCAAGGGACCCAGTACTTC. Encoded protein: CASSPRRPQGTQYF.

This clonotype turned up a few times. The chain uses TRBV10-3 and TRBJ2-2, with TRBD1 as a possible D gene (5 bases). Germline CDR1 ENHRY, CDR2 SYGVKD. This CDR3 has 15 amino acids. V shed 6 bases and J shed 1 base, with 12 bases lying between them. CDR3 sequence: CAIRYDSQNTGELFF. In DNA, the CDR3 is TGTGCCATCAGGTACGACAGCCAGAACACCGGGGAGCTGTTTTTT.

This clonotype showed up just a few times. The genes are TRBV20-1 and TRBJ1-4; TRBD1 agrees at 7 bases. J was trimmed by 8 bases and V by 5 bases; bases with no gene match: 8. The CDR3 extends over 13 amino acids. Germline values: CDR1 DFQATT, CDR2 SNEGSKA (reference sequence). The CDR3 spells CSAQDRLREKLFF. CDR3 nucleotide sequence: TGCAGTGCTCAGGACAGGCTACGCGAAAAACTGTTTTTT.

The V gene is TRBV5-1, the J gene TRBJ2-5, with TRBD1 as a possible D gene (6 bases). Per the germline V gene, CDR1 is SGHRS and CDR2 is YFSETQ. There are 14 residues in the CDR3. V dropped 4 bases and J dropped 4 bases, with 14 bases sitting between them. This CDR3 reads CASSPGDGIETQYF. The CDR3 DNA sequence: TGCGCCAGCAGCCCAGGGGACGGGATAGAGACCCAGTACTTC.

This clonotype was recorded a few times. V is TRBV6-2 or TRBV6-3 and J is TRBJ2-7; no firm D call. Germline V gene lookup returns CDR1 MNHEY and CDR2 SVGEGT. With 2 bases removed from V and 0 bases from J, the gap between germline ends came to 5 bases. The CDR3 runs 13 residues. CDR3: CASSYVRSYEQYF. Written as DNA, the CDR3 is TGTGCCAGCAGTTACGTTCGCTCCTACGAGCAGTACTTC.

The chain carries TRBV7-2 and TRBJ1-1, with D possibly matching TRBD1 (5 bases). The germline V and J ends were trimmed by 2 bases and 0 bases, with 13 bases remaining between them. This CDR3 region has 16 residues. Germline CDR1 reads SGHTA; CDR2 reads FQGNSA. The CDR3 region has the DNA TGTGCCAGCAGCTTAACCCCCCAGGGCTTGAACACTGAAGCTTTCTTT. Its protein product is CASSLTPQGLNTEAFF.

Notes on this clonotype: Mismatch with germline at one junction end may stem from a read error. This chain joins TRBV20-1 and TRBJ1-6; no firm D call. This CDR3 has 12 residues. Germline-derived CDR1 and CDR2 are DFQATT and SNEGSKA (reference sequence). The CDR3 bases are TGCAGTGCGGCAGGTATTAATTCATCCCTCCACTTT. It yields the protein CSAAGINSSLHF.

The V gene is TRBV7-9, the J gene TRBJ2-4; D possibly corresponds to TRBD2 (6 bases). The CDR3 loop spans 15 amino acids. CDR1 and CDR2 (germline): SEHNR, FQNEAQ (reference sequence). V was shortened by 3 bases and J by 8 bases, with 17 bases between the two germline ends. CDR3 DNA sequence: TGTGCCAGCAGCTTGCGGGAACATCCAATGGACATTCAGTACTTC. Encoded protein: CASSLREHPMDIQYF.

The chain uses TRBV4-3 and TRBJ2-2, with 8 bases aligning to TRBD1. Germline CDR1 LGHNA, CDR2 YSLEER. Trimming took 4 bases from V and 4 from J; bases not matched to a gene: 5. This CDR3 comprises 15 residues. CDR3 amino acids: CASSPGQGATGELFF. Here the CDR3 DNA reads TGCGCCAGCAGCCCAGGACAGGGTGCCACCGGGGAGCTGTTTTTT.

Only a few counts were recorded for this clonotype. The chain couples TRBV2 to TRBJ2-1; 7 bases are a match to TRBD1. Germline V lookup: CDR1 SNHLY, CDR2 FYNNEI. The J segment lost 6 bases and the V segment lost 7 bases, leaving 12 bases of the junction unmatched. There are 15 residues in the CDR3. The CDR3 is CASTLDRNTINEQFF. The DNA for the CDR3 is TGTGCCAGCACCTTGGACAGGAATACTATCAATGAGCAGTTCTTC.

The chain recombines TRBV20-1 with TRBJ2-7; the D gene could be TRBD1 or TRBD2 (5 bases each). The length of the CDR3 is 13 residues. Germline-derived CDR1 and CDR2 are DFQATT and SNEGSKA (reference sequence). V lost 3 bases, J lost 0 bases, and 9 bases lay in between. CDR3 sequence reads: CSARGDHSYEQYF. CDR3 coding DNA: TGCAGTGCTAGGGGGGACCACTCCTACGAGCAGTACTTC.

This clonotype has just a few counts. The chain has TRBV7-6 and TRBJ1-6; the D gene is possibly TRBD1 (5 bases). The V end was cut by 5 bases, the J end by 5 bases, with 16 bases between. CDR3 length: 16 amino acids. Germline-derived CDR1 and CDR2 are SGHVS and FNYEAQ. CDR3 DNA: TGTGCCAGCAGCCCAGAGGGACGGATCAATAATTCACCCCTCCACTTT. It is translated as CASSPEGRINNSPLHF.

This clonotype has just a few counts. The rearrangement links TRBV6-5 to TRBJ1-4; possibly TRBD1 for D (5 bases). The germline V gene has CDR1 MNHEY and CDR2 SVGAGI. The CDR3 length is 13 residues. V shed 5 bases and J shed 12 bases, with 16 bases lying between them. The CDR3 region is CASSDITGGQLFF. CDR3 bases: TGTGCCAGCAGTGATATTACCGGGGGACAACTGTTTTTT.

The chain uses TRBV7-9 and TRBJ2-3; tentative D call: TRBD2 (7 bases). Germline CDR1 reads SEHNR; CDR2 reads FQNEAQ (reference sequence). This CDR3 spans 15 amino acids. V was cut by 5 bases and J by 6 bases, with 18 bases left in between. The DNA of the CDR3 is TGTGCCAGCAGCGCGGGGAACGGGGGGCCCGATACGCAGTATTTT. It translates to CASSAGNGGPDTQYF.

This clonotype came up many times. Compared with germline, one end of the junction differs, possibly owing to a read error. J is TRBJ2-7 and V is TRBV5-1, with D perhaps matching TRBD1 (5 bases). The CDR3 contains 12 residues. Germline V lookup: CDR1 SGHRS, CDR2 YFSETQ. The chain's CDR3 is CASSLGRDEQYF. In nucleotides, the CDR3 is TGTGCCAGCAGCTTAGGCAGGGACGAGCAGTACTTC.